The rows below give T cell receptor beta chains drawn from one sample of a study of spatial heterogeneity in lung cancer. In TCRdb, the 5' RACE reads were re-called with MiXCR into one record per CDR3 protein. The table includes around 92,000 distinct CDR3 sequences, 10% to 15% detected once. The sequenced sample was PBMCs, obtained at surgery. The receptors derive from a male donor with early-stage non-small cell lung cancer. Both conserved end residues are part of each CDR3. Fields, in order: CDR3 protein, CDR3 DNA, clone size, J gene, D gene, V gene, CDR3 length. D genes are given only for firm matches. Size is stated for part of the rows, as once, few or many counts, or as a class when the clone is expanded.

cdr3_aa: CASSLTSGSTEAFF
cdr3_nt: TGTGCCAGCAGCTTAACATCAGGGTCCACTGAAGCTTTCTTT
clone_size: many
j_call: TRBJ1-1
d_call: -
v_call: TRBV7-3
cdr3_length: 14

cdr3_aa: CASSRISDYQETQYF
cdr3_nt: TGTGCCAGCAGCCGAATCTCAGATTACCAAGAGACCCAGTACTTC
clone_size: many
j_call: TRBJ2-5
d_call: -
v_call: TRBV7-9
cdr3_length: 15

cdr3_aa: CASSPLRDRGNTEAFF
cdr3_nt: TGCGCCAGCAGCCCGCTCCGGGACAGGGGGAACACTGAAGCTTTCTTT
clone_size: -
j_call: TRBJ1-1
d_call: TRBD1
v_call: TRBV4-1
cdr3_length: 16

cdr3_aa: CSVLTSGGRYNEQFF
cdr3_nt: TGCAGCGTTCTGACTAGCGGGGGCCGCTACAATGAGCAGTTCTTC
clone_size: -
j_call: TRBJ2-1
d_call: TRBD2
v_call: TRBV29-1
cdr3_length: 15

cdr3_aa: CSVGGQGEETQYF
cdr3_nt: TGCAGCGTAGGTGGACAGGGCGAAGAGACCCAGTACTTC
clone_size: -
j_call: TRBJ2-5
d_call: TRBD1
v_call: TRBV29-1
cdr3_length: 13

cdr3_aa: CASSSVVELFF
cdr3_nt: TGTGCCAGCAGCTCAGTAGTAGAGCTGTTTTTT
clone_size: -
j_call: TRBJ2-2
d_call: -
v_call: TRBV11-2
cdr3_length: 11

cdr3_aa: CSASVWDEQYF
cdr3_nt: TGCAGTGCTAGTGTCTGGGACGAGCAGTACTTC
clone_size: few
j_call: TRBJ2-7
d_call: -
v_call: TRBV20-1
cdr3_length: 11

cdr3_aa: CASSLVTGGPYEQYF
cdr3_nt: TGCGCCAGCAGCTTGGTGACAGGGGGTCCCTACGAGCAGTACTTC
clone_size: -
j_call: TRBJ2-7
d_call: TRBD1
v_call: TRBV5-1
cdr3_length: 15

cdr3_aa: CASSILAGTSSYNEQFF
cdr3_nt: TGTGCCAGTAGTATACTAGCGGGGACGAGCTCCTACAATGAGCAGTTCTTC
clone_size: few
j_call: TRBJ2-1
d_call: TRBD2
v_call: TRBV19
cdr3_length: 17

cdr3_aa: CASSNTDTQYF
cdr3_nt: TGTGCCAGCAGTAACACAGATACGCAGTATTTT
clone_size: few
j_call: TRBJ2-3
d_call: -
v_call: TRBV6-2/TRBV6-3
cdr3_length: 11

cdr3_aa: CASSLAPRTGASNQPQHF
cdr3_nt: TGCGCCAGCAGCTTGGCGCCTCGGACGGGAGCTAGCAATCAGCCCCAGCATTTT
clone_size: few
j_call: TRBJ1-5
d_call: -
v_call: TRBV5-1
cdr3_length: 18

cdr3_aa: CSAASGISSYEQYF
cdr3_nt: TGCAGCGCTGCTAGCGGTATAAGCTCCTACGAGCAGTACTTC
clone_size: -
j_call: TRBJ2-7
d_call: TRBD2
v_call: TRBV29-1
cdr3_length: 14

cdr3_aa: CSSKRHSNSPLHF
cdr3_nt: TGCAGTAGTAAGCGGCATTCTAATTCACCCCTCCACTTT
clone_size: -
j_call: TRBJ1-6
d_call: -
v_call: TRBV20-1
cdr3_length: 13

cdr3_aa: CATSAAGVGNTEAFF
cdr3_nt: TGTGCCACCAGTGCGGCAGGGGTTGGGAACACTGAAGCTTTCTTT
clone_size: few
j_call: TRBJ1-1
d_call: -
v_call: TRBV24-1
cdr3_length: 15

cdr3_aa: CASSTIAGQETQYF
cdr3_nt: TGCGCCAGCAGCACCATAGCGGGCCAAGAGACCCAGTACTTC
clone_size: -
j_call: TRBJ2-5
d_call: TRBD2
v_call: TRBV5-1
cdr3_length: 14

cdr3_aa: CASSSGHYSGANVLTF
cdr3_nt: TGTGCCAGCAGCTCCGGACATTACTCTGGGGCCAACGTCCTGACTTTC
clone_size: few
j_call: TRBJ2-6
d_call: -
v_call: TRBV7-3
cdr3_length: 16

cdr3_aa: CASSQGLTNQPQHF
cdr3_nt: TGTGCCAGCAGCCAGGGTTTGACCAATCAGCCCCAGCATTTT
clone_size: -
j_call: TRBJ1-5
d_call: -
v_call: TRBV16
cdr3_length: 14

cdr3_aa: CSAGRGAPYEQYF
cdr3_nt: TGCAGTGCTGGCAGGGGGGCCCCCTACGAGCAGTACTTC
clone_size: -
j_call: TRBJ2-7
d_call: -
v_call: TRBV20-1
cdr3_length: 13

cdr3_aa: CASSMTREAFF
cdr3_nt: TGTGCCAGCAGTATGACCAGGGAAGCTTTCTTT
clone_size: few
j_call: TRBJ1-1
d_call: -
v_call: TRBV2
cdr3_length: 11

cdr3_aa: CASSQGGTITDTQYF
cdr3_nt: TGCGCCAGCAGCCAGGGCGGGACTATCACAGATACGCAGTATTTT
clone_size: few
j_call: TRBJ2-3
d_call: TRBD2
v_call: TRBV4-3
cdr3_length: 15

cdr3_aa: CASRRGDPNYEQYF
cdr3_nt: TGTGCCAGCAGAAGGGGGGACCCGAACTACGAGCAGTACTTC
clone_size: few
j_call: TRBJ2-7
d_call: -
v_call: TRBV6-2/TRBV6-3
cdr3_length: 14

cdr3_aa: CASRIPGLVYNGELFF
cdr3_nt: TGTGCCAGCAGGATTCCGGGACTAGTCTATAACGGGGAGCTGTTTTTT
clone_size: many
j_call: TRBJ2-2
d_call: TRBD2
v_call: TRBV6-2/TRBV6-3
cdr3_length: 16

cdr3_aa: CASSPTYPRETQYF
cdr3_nt: TGCGCCAGCAGCCCGACCTATCCCCGTGAGACCCAGTACTTC
clone_size: few
j_call: TRBJ2-5
d_call: -
v_call: TRBV5-1
cdr3_length: 14

cdr3_aa: CASSINGGLSKNIQYF
cdr3_nt: TGTGCCAGCAGCATAAACGGAGGGTTGTCCAAAAACATTCAGTACTTC
clone_size: few
j_call: TRBJ2-4
d_call: -
v_call: TRBV21-1
cdr3_length: 16

cdr3_aa: CASGGLAGDIGKETQYF
cdr3_nt: TGTGCCAGCGGTGGACTAGCGGGAGATATAGGGAAAGAGACCCAGTACTTC
clone_size: -
j_call: TRBJ2-5
d_call: TRBD2
v_call: TRBV6-5
cdr3_length: 17

cdr3_aa: CASSSPGVGGQGQPQHF
cdr3_nt: TGTGCCAGCAGCTCCCCCGGGGTTGGTGGACAAGGTCAGCCCCAGCATTTT
clone_size: many
j_call: TRBJ1-5
d_call: -
v_call: TRBV5-5
cdr3_length: 17

cdr3_aa: CASSPKYGGNPTNEKLFF
cdr3_nt: TGCGCCAGCAGCCCCAAGTACGGTGGCAACCCAACTAATGAAAAACTGTTTTTT
clone_size: few
j_call: TRBJ1-4
d_call: -
v_call: TRBV4-3
cdr3_length: 18

cdr3_aa: CSASRQGLDQPQHF
cdr3_nt: TGCAGTGCTAGTCGTCAGGGCCTGGATCAGCCCCAGCATTTT
clone_size: few
j_call: TRBJ1-5
d_call: -
v_call: TRBV20-1
cdr3_length: 14

cdr3_aa: CASNTGTAAYF
cdr3_nt: TGTGCCAGCAACACGGGGACAGCGGCGTACTTC
clone_size: -
j_call: TRBJ2-7
d_call: TRBD1
v_call: TRBV6-2/TRBV6-3
cdr3_length: 11

cdr3_aa: CASTIGTSGFNEQFF
cdr3_nt: TGCGCCAGCACCATCGGGACTAGCGGGTTCAATGAGCAGTTCTTC
clone_size: many
j_call: TRBJ2-1
d_call: TRBD2
v_call: TRBV5-1
cdr3_length: 15

cdr3_aa: CASTWSGANVLTF
cdr3_nt: TGTGCCAGCACCTGGTCTGGGGCCAACGTCCTGACTTTC
clone_size: few
j_call: TRBJ2-6
d_call: -
v_call: TRBV12-3/TRBV12-4
cdr3_length: 13

cdr3_aa: CASSSPGPDTQYF
cdr3_nt: TGTGCCAGCAGCTCCCCAGGGCCAGATACGCAGTATTTT
clone_size: -
j_call: TRBJ2-3
d_call: -
v_call: TRBV5-5
cdr3_length: 13

cdr3_aa: CASSQSTPAPDEQFF
cdr3_nt: TGTGCCAGCAGCCAATCGACCCCGGCGCCGGATGAGCAGTTCTTC
clone_size: -
j_call: TRBJ2-1
d_call: -
v_call: TRBV16
cdr3_length: 15

cdr3_aa: CASSPPQGLQIAKNIQYF
cdr3_nt: TGTGCCAGCAGTCCCCCTCAGGGGCTACAAATAGCCAAAAACATTCAGTACTTC
clone_size: -
j_call: TRBJ2-4
d_call: -
v_call: TRBV7-9
cdr3_length: 18

cdr3_aa: CASSVAGGPYEQYF
cdr3_nt: TGTGCCAGCAGTGTAGCGGGAGGGCCCTACGAGCAGTACTTC
clone_size: -
j_call: TRBJ2-7
d_call: TRBD2
v_call: TRBV6-2/TRBV6-3
cdr3_length: 14

cdr3_aa: CASSLRMIGTEAFF
cdr3_nt: TGTGCCAGCAGTTTAAGGATGATTGGAACTGAAGCTTTCTTT
clone_size: many
j_call: TRBJ1-1
d_call: -
v_call: TRBV27
cdr3_length: 14

cdr3_aa: CASHFRLAGAAEQYF
cdr3_nt: TGTGCCAGCCACTTCCGGCTAGCGGGAGCAGCCGAGCAGTACTTC
clone_size: -
j_call: TRBJ2-7
d_call: TRBD2
v_call: TRBV2
cdr3_length: 15

cdr3_aa: CASGGGAGDTDTQYF
cdr3_nt: TGTGCCAGCGGGGGTGGAGCGGGGGACACAGATACGCAGTATTTT
clone_size: -
j_call: TRBJ2-3
d_call: TRBD2
v_call: TRBV7-9
cdr3_length: 15

cdr3_aa: CASSGGWTYEQYF
cdr3_nt: TGTGCCAGCAGTGGAGGGTGGACCTACGAGCAGTACTTC
clone_size: many
j_call: TRBJ2-7
d_call: -
v_call: TRBV28
cdr3_length: 13

cdr3_aa: CASSSIGGKTDTQYF
cdr3_nt: TGTGCCAGCAGCTCCATAGGGGGGAAGACAGATACGCAGTATTTT
clone_size: few
j_call: TRBJ2-3
d_call: -
v_call: TRBV11-2
cdr3_length: 15

cdr3_aa: CASSRARTHSLTDTQYF
cdr3_nt: TGCGCCAGCAGCAGAGCCCGGACTCATTCTCTCACAGATACGCAGTATTTT
clone_size: few
j_call: TRBJ2-3
d_call: -
v_call: TRBV5-1
cdr3_length: 17

cdr3_aa: CASSLEPGDTQYF
cdr3_nt: TGTGCCAGCAGCTTGGAGCCTGGAGATACGCAGTATTTT
clone_size: few
j_call: TRBJ2-3
d_call: -
v_call: TRBV5-4
cdr3_length: 13

cdr3_aa: CASTPGGVEREKLFF
cdr3_nt: TGTGCCAGCACCCCAGGAGGGGTAGAACGTGAAAAACTGTTTTTT
clone_size: many
j_call: TRBJ1-4
d_call: -
v_call: TRBV6-6
cdr3_length: 15

cdr3_aa: CASSLGQGLLNYGYTF
cdr3_nt: TGTGCCAGCAGTTTGGGACAGGGGTTACTGAACTATGGCTACACCTTC
clone_size: many
j_call: TRBJ1-2
d_call: TRBD1
v_call: TRBV28
cdr3_length: 16

cdr3_aa: CSVNRAGGGFNEQFF
cdr3_nt: TGCAGCGTGAACCGAGCGGGAGGGGGTTTTAATGAGCAGTTCTTC
clone_size: many
j_call: TRBJ2-1
d_call: TRBD2
v_call: TRBV29-1
cdr3_length: 15

cdr3_aa: CASSGGFPETQYF
cdr3_nt: TGTGCCAGCAGTGGGGGGTTCCCGGAGACCCAGTACTTC
clone_size: many
j_call: TRBJ2-5
d_call: -
v_call: TRBV2
cdr3_length: 13

cdr3_aa: CASSLERAGPYEQYF
cdr3_nt: TGTGCCAGCAGCTTAGAACGGGCGGGGCCCTACGAGCAGTACTTC
clone_size: many
j_call: TRBJ2-7
d_call: -
v_call: TRBV11-2
cdr3_length: 15

cdr3_aa: CASSTGRPNQPQHF
cdr3_nt: TGTGCCAGCAGTACCGGACGGCCCAATCAGCCCCAGCATTTT
clone_size: many
j_call: TRBJ1-5
d_call: -
v_call: TRBV27
cdr3_length: 14

cdr3_aa: CASSLEQGEVYGYTF
cdr3_nt: TGCGCCAGCAGCTTGGAACAGGGGGAGGTCTATGGCTACACCTTC
clone_size: few
j_call: TRBJ1-2
d_call: TRBD1
v_call: TRBV5-1
cdr3_length: 15

cdr3_aa: CAIRGDSTGSYEQYF
cdr3_nt: TGTGCCATCAGAGGAGACAGTACTGGCTCCTACGAGCAGTACTTC
clone_size: few
j_call: TRBJ2-7
d_call: -
v_call: TRBV10-3
cdr3_length: 15

cdr3_aa: CATSPRDYAGTDTQYF
cdr3_nt: TGTGCCACCAGCCCCCGGGATTATGCAGGCACAGATACGCAGTATTTT
clone_size: many
j_call: TRBJ2-3
d_call: -
v_call: TRBV15
cdr3_length: 16

cdr3_aa: CASSDGTGYYNEQFF
cdr3_nt: TGTGCCAGCAGTGACGGGACAGGGTACTACAATGAGCAGTTCTTC
clone_size: -
j_call: TRBJ2-1
d_call: TRBD1
v_call: TRBV6-2/TRBV6-3
cdr3_length: 15

cdr3_aa: CASSLPGARSYGYTF
cdr3_nt: TGTGCCAGCAGCTTGCCTGGGGCCCGTAGCTATGGCTACACCTTC
clone_size: -
j_call: TRBJ1-2
d_call: -
v_call: TRBV5-4
cdr3_length: 15

cdr3_aa: CSVAAGTGGPGELFF
cdr3_nt: TGCAGCGTTGCAGCCGGGACAGGGGGCCCCGGGGAGCTGTTTTTT
clone_size: -
j_call: TRBJ2-2
d_call: TRBD1
v_call: TRBV29-1
cdr3_length: 15

cdr3_aa: CASSYSGYQETQYF
cdr3_nt: TGTGCCAGCAGTTACTCTGGCTACCAAGAGACCCAGTACTTC
clone_size: -
j_call: TRBJ2-5
d_call: -
v_call: TRBV6-2/TRBV6-3
cdr3_length: 14